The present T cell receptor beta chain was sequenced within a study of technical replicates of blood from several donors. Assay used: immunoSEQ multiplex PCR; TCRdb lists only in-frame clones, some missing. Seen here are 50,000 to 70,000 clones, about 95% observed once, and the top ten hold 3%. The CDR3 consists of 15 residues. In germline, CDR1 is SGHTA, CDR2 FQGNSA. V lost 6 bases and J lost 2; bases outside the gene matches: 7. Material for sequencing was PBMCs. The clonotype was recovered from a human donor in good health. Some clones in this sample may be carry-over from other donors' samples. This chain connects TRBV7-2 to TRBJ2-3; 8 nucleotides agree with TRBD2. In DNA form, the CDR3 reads TGTGCCAGCAGTTCGCGGACTAGCAACACAGATACGCAGTATTTT. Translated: CASSSRTSNTDTQYF. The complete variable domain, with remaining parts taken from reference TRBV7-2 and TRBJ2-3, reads GAGVSQSPSNKVTEKGKDVELRCDPISGHTALYWYRQSLGQGLEFLIYFQGNSAPDKSGLPSDRFSAERTGGSVSTLTIQRTQQEDSAVYLCASSSRTSNTDTQYFGPGTRLTVL.